The clone carrying this T cell receptor beta chain has only a few counts. Trimming removed 1 base from V and 3 bases from J; junction bases left unmatched: 2. Germline loops: CDR1 MNHNS, CDR2 SASEGT. The CDR3 totals 15 residues. The data originate from a study of CD8 T cells in Susac syndrome. When the RNA was reverse transcribed, random hexamers were used with an input of roughly 0.45 to 1 ug. Amplification of TCR beta CDR3 by immunoSEQ multiplex PCR spanned 54 Vbeta and 13 Jbeta. TCRdb re-called the immunoSEQ multiplex PCR reads through MiXCR, storing one row per CDR3 protein. This table holds almost 450,000 distinct CDR3 sequences, approximately 85% found once. The TEMRA cells underwent FACS enrichment, while the CD8+ and CD4+ T cells underwent negative isolation.

The source is a human donor with multiple sclerosis. The chain uses TRBV6-1 and TRBJ2-2; 7 bases fit TRBD1. Sequences were obtained from CD8+ T cells from PBMCs. CDR3 sequence reads: CASSEGGTDTGELFF. In nucleotides, the CDR3 is TGTGCCAGCAGTGAAGGAGGGACAGACACCGGGGAGCTGTTTTTT.